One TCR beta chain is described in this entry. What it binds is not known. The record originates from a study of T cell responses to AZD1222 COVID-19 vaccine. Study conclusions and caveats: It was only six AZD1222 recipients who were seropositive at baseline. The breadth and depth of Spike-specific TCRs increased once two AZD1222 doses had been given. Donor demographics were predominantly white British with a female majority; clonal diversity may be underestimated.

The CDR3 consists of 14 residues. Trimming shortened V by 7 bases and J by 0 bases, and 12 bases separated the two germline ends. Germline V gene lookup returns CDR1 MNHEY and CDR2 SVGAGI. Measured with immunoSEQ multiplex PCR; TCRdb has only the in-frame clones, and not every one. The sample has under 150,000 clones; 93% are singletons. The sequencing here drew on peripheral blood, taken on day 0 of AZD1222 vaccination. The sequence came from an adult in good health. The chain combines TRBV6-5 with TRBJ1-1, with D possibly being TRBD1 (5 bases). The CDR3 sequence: CASTPGLLNTEAFF. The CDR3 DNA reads TGTGCCAGCACCCCGGGACTGTTGAACACTGAAGCTTTCTTT.